What follows is one T cell receptor beta chain and its context. This sample also contains other DNA sequences that code for the same CDR3. Per the germline V gene, CDR1 is LNHDA and CDR2 is SQIVND (reference sequence). CDR3 length: 15 amino acids. The V end was cut by 5 bases, the J end by 0 bases, with 11 bases between. Clones were read by immunoSEQ multiplex PCR, and TCRdb kept only the in-frame ones, dropping some. The sample shows around 500,000 clones, 70% to 90% of them seen only once. The data are from a study of blood T cell repertoires in COVID-19. The genes are TRBV19 and TRBJ2-1; D perhaps matches TRBD2 (6 bases). The receptor was isolated from a human donor in a cohort sampled during active COVID-19. The source material was peripheral blood. Here the CDR3 DNA reads TGTGCCAGTAGTGTTAGCGGCAGCTCCTACAATGAGCAGTTCTTC. Translation: CASSVSGSSYNEQFF.